One and the same sample provided the 17 T cell receptor beta chains below, sequenced in a study of T cell changes during pregnancy in multiple sclerosis. The data were produced by immunoSEQ multiplex PCR, yet TCRdb's version contains in-frame clones alone and is incomplete. The sample carries about 84,000 clones, 94% recorded once. The specimen comprised peripheral blood, sampled in the second trimester of pregnancy. All receptors come from a female donor in good health, enrolled as a control in a pregnancy study.

The rearrangement links TRBV28 to TRBJ2-1; TRBD1 is a possible D gene (6 bases). V lost 3 bases to trimming and J lost 8 bases, with 14 bases between them. The CDR3 contains 14 residues. Germline CDR1 is MDHEN and CDR2 is SYDVKM. In DNA, the CDR3 is TGTGCCAGCAGTTTTAGTGGGGGCAGGGATGAGCAGTTCTTC. It encodes CASSFSGGRDEQFF.

V is TRBV27 and J is TRBJ2-2, with 9 bases aligning to TRBD1. The CDR3 is 16 amino acids. V lost 3 bases, J lost 6 bases, and 8 bases stayed unmatched. Germline V gene sequence: CDR1 MNHEY, CDR2 SMNVEV (reference sequence). CDR3 amino acids: CASSFRDRVRAGELFF. The CDR3 nucleotides read TGTGCCAGCAGTTTCCGGGACAGGGTGAGGGCCGGGGAGCTGTTTTTT.

This sequence joins TRBV5-1 and TRBJ2-1; D is possibly TRBD2 (6 bases). V was shortened by 5 bases and J by 2 bases, with 11 bases between the two germline ends. The germline CDR1 and CDR2 sequences are SGHRS and YFSETQ. This CDR3 region has 14 residues. For the CDR3, the DNA is TGCGCCAGCAGGAGCGGAGGGGCCTACAATGAGCAGTTCTTC. Amino acids: CASRSGGAYNEQFF. The variable domain in full, completed from reference TRBV5-1 and TRBJ2-1, reads KAGVTQTPRYLIKTRGQQVTLSCSPISGHRSVSWYQQTPGQGLQFLFEYFSETQRNKGNFPGRFSGRQFSNSRSEMNVSTLELGDSALYLCASRSGGAYNEQFFGPGTRLTVL.

V usage is TRBV19 and J usage is TRBJ2-5; maybe TRBD2 (5 bases). This CDR3 is built from 14 residues. V was shortened by 2 bases and J by 9 bases, with 16 bases between the two germline ends. Germline-derived CDR1 and CDR2 are LNHDA and SQIVND (reference sequence). The CDR3 DNA sequence: TGTGCCAGTAGTATACTCGGCTCGTCGGGGTCCCAGTACTTC. Translating gives CASSILGSSGSQYF.

CDR3 in DNA: TGCGCCAGCAGCTTGCAGCTAGCGGACAATGAGCAGTTCTTC. Amino acid sequence: CASSLQLADNEQFF. The chain is built from TRBV5-1 and TRBJ2-1; 7 positions match TRBD2. The CDR3 is made up of 14 amino acids. Per germline, CDR1 SGHRS and CDR2 YFSETQ. V lost 1 base to trimming and J lost 5 bases; unmatched junction nucleotides: 3.

V usage is TRBV28 and J usage is TRBJ2-3; 10 nucleotides align to TRBD2. Germline V CDR1 and CDR2: MDHEN, SYDVKM. J was trimmed by 6 bases and V by 4 bases; bases with no gene match: 16. The CDR3 is 18 amino acids. Written as DNA, the CDR3 is TGTGCCAGCAGTTCCCCCTCCAGCGGGAGGGCCATTCGTGATACGCAGTATTTT. Residues: CASSSPSSGRAIRDTQYF.

This sequence joins TRBV6-1 and TRBJ2-2; the D is unclear. The CDR3 covers 15 residues. V was cut by 2 bases and J by 7 bases, with 14 bases left in between. Germline loops: CDR1 MNHNS, CDR2 SASEGT. In nucleotides, the CDR3 is TGTGCCAGCAGTGAACAGTCAGTGGTTCGCGGGGAGCTGTTTTTT. This translates into CASSEQSVVRGELFF.

The V call is TRBV5-6, the J call TRBJ2-5; 10 bases are a match to TRBD2. The trim removed 2 bases at V and 7 bases at J, leaving 11 bases unmatched. CDR1 is SGHDT, CDR2 YYEEEE, per germline. CDR3 length equals 16 residues. The CDR3 reads CASSFIKREGWSTQYF. The CDR3 DNA follows: TGTGCCAGCAGCTTCATAAAGCGGGAGGGGTGGTCGACCCAGTACTTC.

This clone was detected once. The chain joins TRBV19 to TRBJ2-2, with 7 bases that match TRBD2. V lost 9 bases and J lost 1; bases outside the gene matches: 5. The germline V gene encodes CDR1 LNHDA and CDR2 SQIVND (reference sequence). The CDR3 runs to 14 residues. This CDR3 reads CASRGLVNTGELFF. DNA for the CDR3: TGTGCCAGCCGCGGACTAGTGAACACCGGGGAGCTGTTTTTT.

This chain uses TRBV5-1 with TRBJ2-1, with TRBD1 as a possible D gene (5 bases). The V and J ends lost 2 bases and 2 bases respectively, with 14 bases between them. This CDR3 is built from 16 residues. The germline V gene has CDR1 SGHRS and CDR2 YFSETQ. CDR3 sequence reads: CASSLPRVGTYNEQFF. The CDR3 DNA is TGCGCCAGCAGCTTACCCAGGGTGGGGACCTACAATGAGCAGTTCTTC.

The CDR3 protein is CAGRTGLTYEQYF. The DNA for the CDR3 is TGTGCCGGACGGACAGGGTTGACCTACGAGCAGTACTTC. The chain employs TRBV2 and TRBJ2-5; 8 nucleotides match TRBD1. The J call may be incorrect, as the DNA end agrees better with TRBJ2-7. The CDR3 has 13 amino acids. Germline CDR1 SNHLY, CDR2 FYNNEI.

This clone was observed a handful of times. V gene TRBV5-1 combines with J gene TRBJ1-3, with 7 bases fitting TRBD1. CDR3 length: 15 residues. CDR1 SGHRS and CDR2 YFSETQ come from the germline V gene. Trimming cost V 4 bases and J 4 bases; bases outside gene matches: 8. CDR3 protein: CASSPDRVPGNTIYF. The CDR3 DNA is TGCGCCAGCAGCCCAGACAGGGTTCCAGGAAACACCATATATTTT.

This chain links TRBV28 with TRBJ2-1, with TRBD2 matching 8 bases. V shed 8 bases and J 6 bases; nucleotides not matched to a gene: 9. The CDR3 covers 14 residues. CDR1 and CDR2 from the germline V gene are MDHEN and SYDVKM. The CDR3 reads CASGTTGTSNEQFF. CDR3 DNA: TGTGCCAGCGGGACAACCGGGACTAGCAATGAGCAGTTCTTC.

The chain carries TRBV6-1 and TRBJ2-3; maybe TRBD2 (7 bases). Trimming pared 7 bases from V and 1 base from J, leaving 12 bases between. Per the germline V gene, CDR1 is MNHNS and CDR2 is SASEGT. The CDR3 extends over 14 amino acids. The CDR3 region is CASKGGGGTDTQYF. DNA for the CDR3: TGTGCCAGCAAGGGCGGGGGCGGCACAGATACGCAGTATTTT.

This rearrangement joins TRBV5-1 to TRBJ2-2; TRBD2 matches at 9 bases. Germline CDR1 and CDR2: SGHRS and YFSETQ. The CDR3 spans 15 residues. Unmatched junction bases numbered 4, after V lost 4 bases and J lost 3 bases. The CDR3 is CASSRTSEYTGELFF. The CDR3 DNA sequence: TGCGCCAGCAGCCGGACTAGCGAGTACACCGGGGAGCTGTTTTTT.

The V and J genes are TRBV5-1 and TRBJ2-7, with D unclear. CDR3 length: 14 amino acids. V was shortened by 0 bases and J by 1 base, with 8 bases between the two germline ends. CDR1 and CDR2 from the germline V gene are SGHRS and YFSETQ. The CDR3 nucleotides are TGCGCCAGCAGCTTGGGTTCGGGTTCCTACGAGCAGTACTTC. Translation gives CASSLGSGSYEQYF. Filled out from reference TRBV5-1 and TRBJ2-7, the complete variable domain reads KAGVTQTPRYLIKTRGQQVTLSCSPISGHRSVSWYQQTPGQGLQFLFEYFSETQRNKGNFPGRFSGRQFSNSRSEMNVSTLELGDSALYLCASSLGSGSYEQYFGPGTRLTVT.

This rearrangement joins TRBV27 to TRBJ1-3; 7 bases map to TRBD1. CDR1 and CDR2 (germline): MNHEY, SMNVEV (reference sequence). Trimming took 0 bases from V and 0 from J; bases not matched to a gene: 5. This CDR3 spans 17 amino acids. The CDR3 sequence: CASSLSGQFSSGNTIYF. CDR3 sequence (DNA): TGTGCCAGCAGTTTATCGGGACAGTTCAGCTCTGGAAACACCATATATTTT.